The 6 T cell receptor beta chains presented below share a single source sample, sequenced in a study of blood T cell repertoires in COVID-19. Assay: immunoSEQ multiplex PCR; the TCRdb copy retains only in-frame clones and omits some. The data hold fewer than 700,000 clones, with roughly nine tenths observed a single time. Sample: peripheral blood. The receptors were gathered from a woman aged 50 to 60 with COVID-19, enrolled during active disease.

The chain couples TRBV29-1 to TRBJ1-1, with 7 nucleotides matching TRBD1. V was clipped by 7 bases and J by 3 bases; unmatched bases: 8. The CDR3 loop spans 13 amino acids. Germline V lookup: CDR1 SQVTM, CDR2 ANQGSEA. The CDR3 loop reads CSAKFTGDTEAFF. In DNA, the CDR3 is TGCAGCGCCAAATTTACAGGGGACACTGAAGCTTTCTTT.

The chain uses TRBV18 and TRBJ1-3; D is perhaps TRBD1 (6 bases). This CDR3 is 16 amino acids long. Germline CDR1 and CDR2: KGHSH and LQKENI. V was pared by 1 base and J by 2 bases, with 12 bases between. The CDR3 loop reads CASSPLQGLAGNTIYF. CDR3 sequence (DNA): TGTGCCAGCTCACCACTACAGGGTTTAGCTGGAAACACCATATATTTT.

The chain recombines TRBV5-4 with TRBJ2-7; D unclear. From germline, CDR1 is SGHNT and CDR2 YYREEE (reference sequence). The CDR3 is 12 residues long. V shed 4 bases and J shed 1 base, with 6 bases lying between them. CDR3 region: CASSLLSYEQYF. The CDR3 DNA sequence: TGTGCCAGCAGCCTCCTTTCCTACGAGCAGTACTTC.

This chain joins TRBV2 and TRBJ2-3, with 10 bases identical to TRBD2. Germline trimming cut 0 bases from V and 6 bases from J; bases unmatched to any gene: 9. The V gene's germline CDR1 is SNHLY and CDR2 FYNNEI. This CDR3 comprises 17 residues. The CDR3 nucleotides read TGTGCCAGCAGTGAAGCAGGAGCGGGGGGGATCAGGGATACGCAGTATTTT. Protein sequence: CASSEAGAGGIRDTQYF.

The chain combines TRBV19 with TRBJ2-7; no reliable D call. CDR1 and CDR2 (germline): LNHDA, SQIVND (reference sequence). The CDR3 runs 13 residues. V dropped 5 bases and J dropped 1 base, with 9 bases sitting between them. CDR3 sequence: CASSVDGSYEQYF. DNA for the CDR3: TGTGCCAGTAGTGTTGACGGGTCCTACGAGCAGTACTTC.

The chain uses TRBV12-3 or TRBV12-4 and TRBJ1-2; D not certain. Trimming took off 5 bases at V and 0 bases at J, with 7 bases between the two ends. This CDR3 spans 13 amino acids. The CDR3: CASSLRTNYGYTF. CDR3 nucleotide sequence: TGTGCCAGCAGTCTAAGAACTAACTATGGCTACACCTTC.